The entry below gives a single T cell receptor beta chain sequence along with its context. Its cognate antigen is unknown. Everyone who donated was a Caucasian adult who lived in Nashville, Tennessee. This specimen comes from a study of shared clonotypes between healthy human individuals. Findings and limits, study-wide: The donor pool, a small one, limited the genetic and exposure-history diversity represented.

The authors loaded roughly 200 ng DNA, roughly 33,000 T cell genomes, into sorted-subset replicate PCRs. The protocol was immunoSEQ multiplex PCR, while the TCRdb copy is restricted to in-frame clones and leaves out a portion. Among about 1 million clones listed, roughly 70% were seen once. V was trimmed by 0 bases and J by 9 bases, leaving 13 bases between them. Germline CDR1 reads SGHRS; CDR2 reads YFSETQ. The length of the CDR3 is 15 residues. The specimen sequenced was memory CD4+ T cells sorted from blood. This sample's subset: CD45RA-negative fraction. The receptor was isolated from a man between 18 and 35 years old in good health. The chain links TRBV5-1 to TRBJ1-6, with a tentative D call TRBD1 (5 bases). CDR3 DNA sequence: TGCGCCAGCAGCTTGGGGCAGGGCTCGCGTTCACCCCTCCACTTT. Its translation is CASSLGQGSRSPLHF.